A selection of T cell receptor beta chains follows, all from one sample in a study of cytomegalovirus exposure and HLA in healthy donors. TCRdb's table, derived via immunoSEQ multiplex PCR, lists solely in-frame clones and lacks some. In the table there are tens of thousands of clones, about 80% of which are singletons. The sequencing input was PBMCs. Every receptor here comes from a female donor in good health and CMV-seronegative. Both conserved end residues are part of each CDR3. The order of the fields is D gene, J gene, CDR3 length, V gene, CDR3 DNA, CDR3 protein. D genes are given only for firm matches.

. | TRBJ2-3 | 15 | TRBV2 | TGTGCCAGCAGTGAAAAGCTCTTAGGGGTAGATACGCAGTATTTT | CASSEKLLGVDTQYF
TRBD1 | TRBJ1-1 | 15 | TRBV27 | TGTGCCAGCAGGATTGGGCAGGGGGCCAACACTGAAGCTTTCTTT | CASRIGQGANTEAFF
TRBD1 | TRBJ1-5 | 15 | TRBV28 | TGTGCCAGCAGTTTCGGACAGGGCTTTCGTCAGCCCCAGCATTTT | CASSFGQGFRQPQHF
TRBD2 | TRBJ2-7 | 16 | TRBV7-2 | TGTGCCAGCAGCTCGCCGGAGCGGGGGGGCGGGTACGAGCAGTACTTC | CASSSPERGGGYEQYF
TRBD2 | TRBJ2-7 | 15 | TRBV6-1 | TGTGCCAGCAGTGGTGTAGCGGGAGGGCCCAACGAGCAGTACTTC | CASSGVAGGPNEQYF
. | TRBJ2-7 | 15 | TRBV4-2 | TGTGCCAGCAGCCAAGATTTGAGGAGCTCCTACGAGCAGTACTTC | CASSQDLRSSYEQYF
. | TRBJ1-4 | 15 | TRBV6-5 | TGTGCCAGCAGTTACGACAGGTCCTATAATGAAAAACTGTTTTTT | CASSYDRSYNEKLFF
. | TRBJ2-3 | 13 | TRBV19 | TGTGCCAGTAGTTGGGACTCCACAGATACGCAGTATTTT | CASSWDSTDTQYF
. | TRBJ2-5 | 13 | TRBV5-4 | TGTGCCAGCAGCTTGGCAGGGGCTGAGACCCAGTACTTC | CASSLAGAETQYF
. | TRBJ2-1 | 14 | TRBV11-2 | TGTGCCAGCAGCCCAGACCAGGGCTACAATGAGCAGTTCTTC | CASSPDQGYNEQFF
TRBD2 | TRBJ2-3 | 17 | TRBV10-1 | TGCGCCAGCAGCCCCGTGGGGAGCGGGAGGCCCACAGATACGCAGTATTTT | CASSPVGSGRPTDTQYF
. | TRBJ2-1 | 14 | TRBV7-7 | TGTGCTGTTGGTGGGGAGACGGCTGGGAATGAGCAGTTCTTC | CAVGGETAGNEQFF
. | TRBJ2-1 | 15 | TRBV27 | TGTGCCAGCAGTCTCCGGGACTCACCCTACAATGAGCAGTTCTTC | CASSLRDSPYNEQFF
TRBD1 | TRBJ1-1 | 16 | TRBV5-4 | TGTGCCAGCAGCTTGTCGGTAACAGGGGGCCACACTGAAGCTTTCTTT | CASSLSVTGGHTEAFF